This TCR beta chain was recovered during a study of blood T cell repertoires in COVID-19. The wider study: The study drew acute and convalescent COVID-19 samples from the United States, Italy and Spain.

Looked up from germline, CDR1 is SGHKS and CDR2 is YYEKEE (reference sequence). V gave up 0 bases and J gave up 8 bases, with 12 bases separating them. CDR3 length equals 15 residues. Sequencing used immunoSEQ multiplex PCR; TCRdb keeps in-frame clones, though not all of them. The sample records about 200,000 clones, about 90% being singletons. The chain carries TRBV5-5 and TRBJ1-6, with D possibly being TRBD1 (5 bases). The origin of this receptor is a man aged 35 to 55 with active or convalescent COVID-19. The sample consisted of peripheral blood. The CDR3: CASSLVGTLYSPLHF. In DNA, the CDR3 is TGTGCCAGCAGCTTGGTAGGGACTCTATATTCACCCCTCCACTTT.